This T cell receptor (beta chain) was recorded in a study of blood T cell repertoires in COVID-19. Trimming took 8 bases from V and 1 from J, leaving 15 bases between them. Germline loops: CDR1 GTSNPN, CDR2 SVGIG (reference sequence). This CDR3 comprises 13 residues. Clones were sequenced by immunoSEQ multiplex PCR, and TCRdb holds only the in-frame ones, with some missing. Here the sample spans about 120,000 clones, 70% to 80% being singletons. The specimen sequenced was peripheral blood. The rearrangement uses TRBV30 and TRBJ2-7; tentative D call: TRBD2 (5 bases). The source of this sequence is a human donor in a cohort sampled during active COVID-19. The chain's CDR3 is CAGRKGASYEQYF. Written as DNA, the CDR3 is TGTGCCGGCCGAAAGGGAGCTTCCTACGAGCAGTACTTC.